Listed below are T cell receptor beta chains from one sample, sequenced in a study of blood T cells in healthy people across ages. TCRdb re-analysed the 5' RACE reads in MiXCR, keeping a single row per CDR3 protein. The repertoire has 600,000 to 1,000,000 distinct CDR3 sequences, 58% of them found once; the top ten carry over 20%. Sequenced sample: blood. The receptors shown here come from a man in his thirties or forties in good health. Both conserved end residues are part of each CDR3. The D gene is left open where the match is weak. Size is omitted from some rows. Given values are once, few, many or a class for expanded clones.

J gene: TRBJ2-7
D gene: TRBD2
V gene: TRBV7-2
clone size: -
CDR3 DNA: TGTGCCAGCAGCTTAGGACTAGCATCGTCCTACGAGCAGTACTTC
CDR3 protein: CASSLGLASSYEQYF

J gene: TRBJ2-7
D gene: -
V gene: TRBV4-2
clone size: -
CDR3 DNA: TGTGCCAGCAGCCAAGATTTTGTGGACAGCTACGAGCAGTACTTC
CDR3 protein: CASSQDFVDSYEQYF

J gene: TRBJ2-3
D gene: TRBD2
V gene: TRBV4-1
clone size: -
CDR3 DNA: TGCGCCAGCAGCCAAGATCCGGGAGGGTTAACAGATACGCAGTATTTT
CDR3 protein: CASSQDPGGLTDTQYF

J gene: TRBJ2-1
D gene: TRBD2
V gene: TRBV4-3
clone size: few
CDR3 DNA: TGCGCCAGCAGCCAAGAAGGACTAGCAAGCAATGAGCAGTTCTTC
CDR3 protein: CASSQEGLASNEQFF

J gene: TRBJ1-2
D gene: -
V gene: TRBV6-1
clone size: -
CDR3 DNA: TGTGCCAGCAGTGACCCCCACCGCTATCAAGAGCAATATGGCTACACCTTC
CDR3 protein: CASSDPHRYQEQYGYTF

J gene: TRBJ2-1
D gene: -
V gene: TRBV24-1
clone size: few
CDR3 DNA: TGTGCCACCAGTGATTTGGGTGAGCAGTTCTTC
CDR3 protein: CATSDLGEQFF

J gene: TRBJ2-3
D gene: TRBD1
V gene: TRBV20-1
clone size: -
CDR3 DNA: TGCAGTGCCACCGGGACAGAGACTTCAGATACGCAGTATTTT
CDR3 protein: CSATGTETSDTQYF

J gene: TRBJ2-5
D gene: -
V gene: TRBV7-9
clone size: many
CDR3 DNA: TGTGCCAGCAGACCCGGACAGACCTCCCTAAAAGAGACCCAGTACTTC
CDR3 protein: CASRPGQTSLKETQYF

J gene: TRBJ2-4
D gene: -
V gene: TRBV3-1
clone size: -
CDR3 DNA: TGTGCCAGCAGCCAATCCAAAGGATTGTCCAAAAACATTCAGTACTTC
CDR3 protein: CASSQSKGLSKNIQYF

J gene: TRBJ2-7
D gene: TRBD1
V gene: TRBV9
clone size: -
CDR3 DNA: TGTGCCAGCAGCGTAGGGAAAAGGCCGGGACAGCGTCCCTACGGGCAGTACTTC
CDR3 protein: CASSVGKRPGQRPYGQYF

J gene: TRBJ1-2
D gene: -
V gene: TRBV29-1
clone size: few
CDR3 DNA: TGCAGCGTTGTCGGGACGCTCTATGGCTACACCTTC
CDR3 protein: CSVVGTLYGYTF

J gene: TRBJ2-5
D gene: -
V gene: TRBV4-2
clone size: -
CDR3 DNA: TGTGCCAGCAGCCAAGATCGGTCGAGAGGAACGGAGACCCAGTACTTC
CDR3 protein: CASSQDRSRGTETQYF

J gene: TRBJ2-1
D gene: TRBD2
V gene: TRBV20-1
clone size: -
CDR3 DNA: TGCAGTGCTAGAGTTCCGCGGGGGGGAAACAATGAGCAGTTCTTC
CDR3 protein: CSARVPRGGNNEQFF

J gene: TRBJ2-1
D gene: -
V gene: TRBV12-3/TRBV12-4
clone size: -
CDR3 DNA: TGTGCCAGCAGTGTCGCCCAGAGGCCAACGGTCTGGTTTGAGTTGGTGGCGGGTGAGCAGTTCTTC
CDR3 protein: CASSVAQRPTVWFELVAGEQFF

J gene: TRBJ2-3
D gene: -
V gene: TRBV20-1
clone size: -
CDR3 DNA: TGCAGTGCTAGTACTGCCCACCGAGATACGCAGTATTTT
CDR3 protein: CSASTAHRDTQYF

J gene: TRBJ2-2
D gene: -
V gene: TRBV12-3/TRBV12-4
clone size: -
CDR3 DNA: TGTGCCAGCAACCAGCGGAACACCGGGGAGCTGTTTTTT
CDR3 protein: CASNQRNTGELFF

J gene: TRBJ1-2
D gene: -
V gene: TRBV10-2
clone size: -
CDR3 DNA: TGCGCCAGCAGTGATCTCCCCTGGGGGGAGAGCTACACCTTC
CDR3 protein: CASSDLPWGESYTF

J gene: TRBJ2-5
D gene: -
V gene: TRBV7-2
clone size: -
CDR3 DNA: TGTGCCAGCAGCGTATTGATGGGTGAGACCCAGTACTTC
CDR3 protein: CASSVLMGETQYF

J gene: TRBJ2-1
D gene: -
V gene: TRBV4-3
clone size: -
CDR3 DNA: TGCGCCAGCAGCCAAGATAGGGTCGGAGAGCAGTTCTTC
CDR3 protein: CASSQDRVGEQFF

J gene: TRBJ2-7
D gene: TRBD2
V gene: TRBV27
clone size: -
CDR3 DNA: TGTGCCAGCGGACGCGGGAGCAGTTACGAGCAGTACTTC
CDR3 protein: CASGRGSSYEQYF

J gene: TRBJ1-2
D gene: -
V gene: TRBV7-9
clone size: -
CDR3 DNA: TGTGCCAGCAGCTCGCTGGGGAGGGGGGCTGGCTACACCTTC
CDR3 protein: CASSSLGRGAGYTF

J gene: TRBJ1-1
D gene: TRBD1
V gene: TRBV24-1
clone size: few
CDR3 DNA: TGTGCCACCAGTGATTCAAGACAGGGGGGAGAAGCTTTCTTT
CDR3 protein: CATSDSRQGGEAFF

J gene: TRBJ2-1
D gene: TRBD2
V gene: TRBV11-3
clone size: -
CDR3 DNA: TGTGCCAGCAGCTTAGGGGGGACTAGTCAGCAGTTCTTC
CDR3 protein: CASSLGGTSQQFF

J gene: TRBJ1-2
D gene: TRBD1
V gene: TRBV12-3/TRBV12-4
clone size: -
CDR3 DNA: TGTGCCAGCACCATACAGGGGGGAGGCTACACCTTC
CDR3 protein: CASTIQGGGYTF

J gene: TRBJ2-7
D gene: TRBD1
V gene: TRBV15
clone size: -
CDR3 DNA: TGTGCCACCAGCAGAGAAGCTGTGCTGGACAGGGATTCCGAGCAGTACTTC
CDR3 protein: CATSREAVLDRDSEQYF

J gene: TRBJ1-2
D gene: TRBD1
V gene: TRBV6-4
clone size: -
CDR3 DNA: TGTGCCAGCAGCCGACAGGGTGGTGGCGGCTACACCTTC
CDR3 protein: CASSRQGGGGYTF

J gene: TRBJ1-5
D gene: -
V gene: TRBV28
clone size: -
CDR3 DNA: TGTGCCAGCAGTTTACCCGGGGATGCTCAGCCCCAGCATTTT
CDR3 protein: CASSLPGDAQPQHF

J gene: TRBJ2-7
D gene: -
V gene: TRBV6-5
clone size: few
CDR3 DNA: TGTGCCAGCAGTTACTCGGCAGGGGGGCGCGAGCAGTACTTC
CDR3 protein: CASSYSAGGREQYF

J gene: TRBJ2-7
D gene: -
V gene: TRBV20-1
clone size: few
CDR3 DNA: TGCAGTGCTAGAGATCCGGGTCGTGCAGGGAACGAGCAGTACTTC
CDR3 protein: CSARDPGRAGNEQYF

J gene: TRBJ2-3
D gene: TRBD1
V gene: TRBV10-3
clone size: -
CDR3 DNA: TGTGCCATCAGTGAGTCCCTAACAGGGGGCGCAGATACGCAGTATTTT
CDR3 protein: CAISESLTGGADTQYF

J gene: TRBJ2-3
D gene: -
V gene: TRBV20-1
clone size: -
CDR3 DNA: TGCAGTGTTATGAGGGGGGCCTACACAGATACGCAGTATTTT
CDR3 protein: CSVMRGAYTDTQYF

J gene: TRBJ2-7
D gene: TRBD1
V gene: TRBV7-9
clone size: -
CDR3 DNA: TGTGCCAGCAGCTTTTCACAGGGGGCCGCCTACGAGCAGTACTTC
CDR3 protein: CASSFSQGAAYEQYF

J gene: TRBJ2-7
D gene: TRBD2
V gene: TRBV28
clone size: -
CDR3 DNA: TGTGCCAGCAGCCTTGCCGCTAGCGGGAGAAGCTACGAGCAGTACTTC
CDR3 protein: CASSLAASGRSYEQYF

J gene: TRBJ1-2
D gene: -
V gene: TRBV6-5
clone size: -
CDR3 DNA: TGTGCCAGCAGTCGTGGACCAAATGGCTACACCTTC
CDR3 protein: CASSRGPNGYTF

J gene: TRBJ2-5
D gene: -
V gene: TRBV9
clone size: -
CDR3 DNA: TGTGCCAGCAGCGTAGCCCCGGGTACCGGGACCCAGTACTTC
CDR3 protein: CASSVAPGTGTQYF

J gene: TRBJ2-4
D gene: -
V gene: TRBV29-1
clone size: -
CDR3 DNA: TGCAGCGGGTCCGGGGCCGGCGATGAGCAGTACTTC
CDR3 protein: CSGSGAGDEQYF

J gene: TRBJ2-1
D gene: -
V gene: TRBV3-1
clone size: -
CDR3 DNA: TGTGCCAGCAGCCCCGGGACACGGTTCGATGAGCAGTTCTTC
CDR3 protein: CASSPGTRFDEQFF

J gene: TRBJ2-1
D gene: -
V gene: TRBV5-1
clone size: -
CDR3 DNA: TGCGCCAGCAGCTTGGAAGACAAGCAGCAGTTCTTC
CDR3 protein: CASSLEDKQQFF

J gene: TRBJ2-3
D gene: TRBD2
V gene: TRBV5-6
clone size: -
CDR3 DNA: TGTGCCAGCAGCCCACTAGCGGGAGAGGAAGGGACGCAGTATTTT
CDR3 protein: CASSPLAGEEGTQYF

J gene: TRBJ2-7
D gene: TRBD1
V gene: TRBV6-5
clone size: few
CDR3 DNA: TGTGCCAGCAGTCGAGGACAGGGTAAAGTTTACGAGCAGTACTTC
CDR3 protein: CASSRGQGKVYEQYF

J gene: TRBJ1-6
D gene: -
V gene: TRBV5-6
clone size: -
CDR3 DNA: TGTGCCAGCAGCCTGAAGGGGGGGTGGTCGGATTCACCCCTCCACTTT
CDR3 protein: CASSLKGGWSDSPLHF